These 4 T cell receptor beta chains were sequenced from one sample in a study of vaccination and CD4 T cells after COVID-19 (dated by TCRdb to between 2020 and 2023). The treatment or condition label, as the study defines it: roughly ten-day PBMC culture with coronavirus spike peptide pools or control peptides (ViraFEST assay). Preparation of the library involved PCR. The instrument given in TCRdb is Illumina iSeq 100. TCR sequencing of DNA from cultured CD4+ T cells used the Oncomine TCR Beta short-read assay at the Johns Hopkins FTIC core. The public reads were reprocessed in TCRdb via fastp at Q25 and MiXCR, keeping in-frame beta chains. Each entry is one CDR3 protein sequence, shown with its most common DNA and genes. This sample is represented by just under 20,000 distinct CDR3 sequences; approximately 60% of them were singletons. The ten most abundant clones make up about a tenth of the sample.

No antigen has been assigned to these receptors. The sequencing input was CD4+ T cells from blood, cultured in vitro. Receptors originate from a human donor who had recovered from COVID-19.

The chain recombines TRBV11-3 with TRBJ2-7, with 9 positions matching TRBD1. Germline lookup yields CDR1 SGHNT and CDR2 YENEEA. The ends lost 5 bases at V and 2 bases at J; junction bases unmatched: 4. The CDR3 has 14 residues. The CDR3: CASSTWTGAYEQYF. The DNA for the CDR3 is TGTGCCAGCAGCACATGGACAGGGGCCTACGAGCAGTACTTC.

The chain recombines TRBV19 with TRBJ1-5; possible D gene TRBD1, 5 bases. Germline V gene data show CDR1 as LNHDA and CDR2 as SQIVND (reference sequence). The CDR3 covers 15 residues. Deletions cut 7 bases from V and 6 bases from J, with 19 bases between. CDR3 sequence: CASTQVFTGAQPQHF. DNA of the CDR3: TGTGCCAGTACCCAGGTCTTTACCGGGGCTCAGCCCCAGCATTTT.

V is TRBV19 and J is TRBJ1-1; 7 bases map to TRBD1. The germline CDR1 and CDR2 sequences are LNHDA and SQIVND (reference sequence). The CDR3 is 14 residues long. With 4 bases clipped from V and 1 base from J, the junction kept 3 bases outside the gene matches. CDR3 amino acids: CASSKGARNTEAFF. CDR3 nucleotides: TGTGCCAGTAGTAAGGGGGCCCGGAACACTGAAGCTTTCTTT.

This clonotype was found a few times. J is TRBJ2-5 and V is TRBV20-1, with 11 bases matching TRBD2. The CDR3 has 16 residues. J gave up 5 bases and V 2 bases, and 10 bases lay outside the gene matches. Per germline, CDR1 DFQATT and CDR2 SNEGSKA (reference sequence). The CDR3 DNA sequence: TGCAGTGCTAGATACGTAGCGGGGGGGCGAGAGGAGACCCAGTACTTC. It is translated as CSARYVAGGREETQYF.